The clone carrying this T cell receptor beta chain was counted at least ten times. Moderate-to-severe activity, CAS at least 3, NOSPECS at least 4 and duration under 3 months characterized donors with ophthalmopathy. As diagnostic evidence, clinical symptoms, serum thyroxine, TRAb, thyroid ultrasound and orbital computed tomography were relied upon. Amplification of the TCR beta CDR3 regions used RNA transcripts (as template). RT-PCR in the first round used HTBI primers; a second-round multiplex PCR followed. A single record per CDR3 protein comes from TCRdb applying MiXCR to the multiplex PCR reads. The data contain about 480,000 distinct CDR3 sequences, over 13% of them seen just once; the ten biggest clones take up roughly 10%. The data are from a study of Graves' ophthalmopathy and Graves' hyperthyroidism. Between the trimmed V and J ends, which lost 11 bases and 5 bases, there was a span of 12 bases. The CDR3 has 11 amino acids. From germline, CDR1 is ENHRY and CDR2 SYGVKD.

The V call is TRBV10-3, the J call TRBJ1-2, with D unresolved. Sequencing was done on a sample of blood. The receptor was derived from a woman aged 25-40 years with Graves' ophthalmopathy. The CDR3 here is CAVGMGYGYTF. In DNA form, the CDR3 reads TGTGCCGTAGGGATGGGGTATGGCTACACCTTC.